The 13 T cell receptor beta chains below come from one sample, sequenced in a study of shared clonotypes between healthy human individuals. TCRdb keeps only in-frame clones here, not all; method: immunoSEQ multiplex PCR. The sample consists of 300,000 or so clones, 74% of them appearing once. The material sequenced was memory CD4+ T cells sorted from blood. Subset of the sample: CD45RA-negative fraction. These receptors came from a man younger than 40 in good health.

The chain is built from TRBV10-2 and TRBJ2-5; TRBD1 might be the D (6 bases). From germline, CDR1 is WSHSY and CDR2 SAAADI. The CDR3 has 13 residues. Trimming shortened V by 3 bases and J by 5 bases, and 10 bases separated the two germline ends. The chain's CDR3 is CASSDPGAETQYF. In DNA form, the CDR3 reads TGCGCCAGCAGTGATCCAGGGGCTGAGACCCAGTACTTC.

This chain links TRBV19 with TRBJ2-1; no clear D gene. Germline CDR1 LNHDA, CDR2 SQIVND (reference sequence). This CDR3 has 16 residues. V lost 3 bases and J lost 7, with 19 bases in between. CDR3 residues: CASSIAVIRKENEQFF. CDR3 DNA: TGTGCCAGTAGTATCGCCGTCATCCGGAAAGAGAATGAGCAGTTCTTC.

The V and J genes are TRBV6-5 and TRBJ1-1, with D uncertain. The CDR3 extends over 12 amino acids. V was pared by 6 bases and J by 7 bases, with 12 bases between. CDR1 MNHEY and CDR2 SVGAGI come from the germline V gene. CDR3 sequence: CASSRNRIEAFF. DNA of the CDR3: TGTGCCAGCAGCCGAAACAGAATTGAAGCTTTCTTT.

DNA for the CDR3: TGTGCCAGCAGCCCTAACAGCCTAATCTCTGGGGCCAACGTCCTGACTTTC. Residues: CASSPNSLISGANVLTF. The rearrangement links TRBV7-2 to TRBJ2-6; unclear D gene. V was pared by 5 bases and J by 0 bases, with 14 bases between. Germline CDR1 SGHTA, CDR2 FQGNSA. CDR3 size: 17 residues.

As DNA, the CDR3 is TGCGCCAGCAGCCGAGAAGCAGGCCAGGGGGCCGGTGGTTATGGCTACACCTTC. Its translation is CASSREAGQGAGGYGYTF. The rearrangement links TRBV4-3 to TRBJ1-2; 8 bases agree with TRBD1. CDR1 and CDR2 from the germline V gene are LGHNA and YSLEER. Trimming cost V 4 bases and J 5 bases; bases outside gene matches: 18. The CDR3 runs to 18 residues.

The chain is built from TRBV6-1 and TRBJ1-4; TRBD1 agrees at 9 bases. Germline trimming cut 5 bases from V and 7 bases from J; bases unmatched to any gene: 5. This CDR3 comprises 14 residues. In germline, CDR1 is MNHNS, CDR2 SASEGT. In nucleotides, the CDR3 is TGTGCCAGCAGTCCCGGGACAGGGAGTGAAAAACTGTTTTTT. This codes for CASSPGTGSEKLFF.

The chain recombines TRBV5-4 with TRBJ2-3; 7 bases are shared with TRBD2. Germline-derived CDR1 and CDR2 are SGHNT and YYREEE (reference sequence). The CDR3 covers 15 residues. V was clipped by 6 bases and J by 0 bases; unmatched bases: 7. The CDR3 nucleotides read TGTGCCAGCATCGATGGGGGGGGTAGCACAGATACGCAGTATTTT. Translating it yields CASIDGGGSTDTQYF.

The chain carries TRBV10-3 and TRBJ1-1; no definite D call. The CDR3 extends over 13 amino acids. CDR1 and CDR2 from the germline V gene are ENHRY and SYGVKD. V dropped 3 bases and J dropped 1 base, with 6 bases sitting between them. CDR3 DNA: TGTGCCATCAGTGAAGGGAGGAACACTGAAGCTTTCTTT. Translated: CAISEGRNTEAFF.

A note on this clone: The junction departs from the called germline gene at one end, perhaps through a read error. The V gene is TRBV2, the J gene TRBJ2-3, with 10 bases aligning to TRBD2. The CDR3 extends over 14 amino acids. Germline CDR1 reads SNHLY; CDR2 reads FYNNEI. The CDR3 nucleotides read TGTGCCAGCAGGTCTAGCGGGAGCAGAGATACGCAGTATTTT. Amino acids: CASRSSGSRDTQYF.

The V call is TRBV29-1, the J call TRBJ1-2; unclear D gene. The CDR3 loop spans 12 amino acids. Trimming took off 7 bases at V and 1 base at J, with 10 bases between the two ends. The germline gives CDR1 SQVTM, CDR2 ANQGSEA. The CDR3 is CSAEGVNYGYTF. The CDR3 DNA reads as TGCAGCGCCGAAGGAGTTAACTATGGCTACACCTTC.

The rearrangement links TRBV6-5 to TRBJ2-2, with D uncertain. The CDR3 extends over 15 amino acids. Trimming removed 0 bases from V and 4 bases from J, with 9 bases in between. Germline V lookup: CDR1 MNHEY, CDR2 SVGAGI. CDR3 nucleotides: TGTGCCAGCAGTTACTCGATAATCGGCACCGGGGAGCTGTTTTTT. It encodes CASSYSIIGTGELFF.

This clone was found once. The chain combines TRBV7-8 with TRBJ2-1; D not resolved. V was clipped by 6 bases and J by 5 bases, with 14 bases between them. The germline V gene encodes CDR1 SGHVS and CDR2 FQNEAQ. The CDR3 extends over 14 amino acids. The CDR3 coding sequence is TGTGCCAGCAGGTCCGCTCAAATTGACAATGAGCAGTTCTTC. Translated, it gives CASRSAQIDNEQFF. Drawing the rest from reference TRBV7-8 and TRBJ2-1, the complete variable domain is GAGVSQSPRYKVAKRGQDVALRCDPISGHVSLFWYQQALGQGPEFLTYFQNEAQLDKSGLPSDRFFAERPEGSVSTLKIQRTQQEDSAVYLCASRSAQIDNEQFFGPGTRLTVL.

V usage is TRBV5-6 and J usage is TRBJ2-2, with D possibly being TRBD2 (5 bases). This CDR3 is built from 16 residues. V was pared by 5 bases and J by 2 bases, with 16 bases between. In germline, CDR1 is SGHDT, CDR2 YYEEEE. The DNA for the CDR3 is TGTGCCAGCAGACGATGGACGGGAACAAACACCGGGGAGCTGTTTTTT. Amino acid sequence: CASRRWTGTNTGELFF.